This T cell receptor beta chain was found in a study of blood T cell repertoires in COVID-19. Produced via immunoSEQ multiplex PCR; TCRdb's table is partial and in-frame only. The data contain around 200,000 clones, about 90% of them singletons. Specimen: peripheral blood. This receptor was identified in a woman in her fifties or sixties with acute or convalescent COVID-19.

In DNA, the CDR3 is TGTGCCAGCAGCCAAGATCCGGGGGGCTATAATTCACCCCTCCACTTT. It specifies CASSQDPGGYNSPLHF. This chain connects TRBV3-1 (or the pseudogene TRBV3-2) to TRBJ1-6, with TRBD1 as a possible D gene (5 bases). V lost 0 bases, J lost 3 bases, and 9 bases lay in between. The length of the CDR3 is 16 residues. Germline lookup yields CDR1 LGHDT and CDR2 YNNKEL (reference sequence).